The 25 T cell receptor beta chains in this list originate from one sample, sequenced in a study of blood T cell repertoires in COVID-19 (TCRdb year 2020). The method was the immunoSEQ multiplex PCR assay. The immuneACCESS repertoire file appears here via TCRdb, limited to in-frame rearrangements. These files lack a portion of the clones; in checked studies, under half of the deficit traces to unresolved V genes, and the cause of the others is not known. The sample contains over 120,000 clones, roughly 86% of them found a single time. Clones ranked in the top ten supply 0.95% of the sample. The specimen was peripheral blood. The receptors come from a woman aged 45-59 years with acute or convalescent COVID-19.

The chain combines TRBV11-2 with TRBJ1-5; 8 nucleotides match TRBD1. J gave up 0 bases and V 1 base, and 5 bases lay outside the gene matches. In germline, CDR1 is SGHAT, CDR2 FQNNGV. The CDR3 is 17 residues long. The CDR3 region is CASSLGHRGSSNQPQHF. In DNA, the CDR3 is TGTGCCAGCAGCTTAGGCCACAGGGGGTCTAGCAATCAGCCCCAGCATTTT.

The chain combines TRBV5-1 with TRBJ1-4; 9 nucleotides align to TRBD1. V lost 2 bases, J lost 8 bases, and 7 bases stayed unmatched. The CDR3 spans 15 residues. CDR1 SGHRS and CDR2 YFSETQ come from the germline V gene. CDR3 coding DNA: TGCGCCAGCAGCTTTGGGACAGGGACTTCGGAAAAACTGTTTTTT. This translates into CASSFGTGTSEKLFF.

This chain connects TRBV7-9 to TRBJ1-1; D call uncertain. Trimming shortened V by 6 bases and J by 0 bases, and 14 bases separated the two germline ends. CDR3 size: 15 residues. From germline, CDR1 is SEHNR and CDR2 FQNEAQ (reference sequence). The CDR3 DNA reads TGTGCCAGCAGTTCGCCTTCTACCTTGAACACTGAAGCTTTCTTT. This codes for CASSSPSTLNTEAFF. The full variable domain, with the rest looked up from reference TRBV7-9 and TRBJ1-1, is DTGVSQNPRHKITKRGQNVTFRCDPISEHNRLYWYRQTLGQGPEFLTYFQNEAQLEKSRLLSDRFSAERPKGSFSTLEIQRTEQGDSAMYLCASSSPSTLNTEAFFGQGTRLTVV.

The V call is TRBV24-1, the J call TRBJ1-4; no clear D. CDR3 length: 15 residues. Germline values: CDR1 KGHDR, CDR2 SFDVKD. Trimming took off 1 base at V and 6 bases at J, with 11 bases between the two ends. The CDR3 nucleotides read TGTGCCACCAGTGATTTAAGCAGGATCTATGAAAAACTGTTTTTT. This translates into CATSDLSRIYEKLFF.

The gene calls are TRBV5-6 and TRBJ2-1, with D possibly being TRBD2 (6 bases). The CDR3 has 15 residues. V lost 4 bases, J lost 3 bases, and 14 bases lay in between. Germline V gene sequence: CDR1 SGHDT, CDR2 YYEEEE. The CDR3, as DNA: TGTGCCAGCAGCCCCGGGACCGGGGGCTACAATGAGCAGTTCTTC. It encodes CASSPGTGGYNEQFF.

This chain connects TRBV7-2 to TRBJ2-7, with D maybe TRBD2 (6 bases). There are 15 residues in the CDR3. V lost 0 bases and J 0 bases, leaving 9 bases between the germline ends. Germline V gives CDR1 SGHTA, CDR2 FQGNSA. CDR3 protein: CASSLAAGTSYEQYF. The CDR3 DNA sequence: TGTGCCAGCAGCTTAGCGGCGGGGACCTCCTACGAGCAGTACTTC.

This chain joins TRBV6-5 and TRBJ1-1; 7 bases align to TRBD1. Germline values: CDR1 MNHEY, CDR2 SVGAGI. The CDR3 sequence is 14 residues long. V lost 5 bases to trimming and J lost 0 bases; unmatched junction nucleotides: 3. The DNA of the CDR3 is TGTGCCAGCAGTCGACAGGGCTTGAACACTGAAGCTTTCTTT. Protein: CASSRQGLNTEAFF.

This clone was recorded only once. The J gene is TRBJ1-2, the V gene TRBV5-6; weak D call: TRBD1 (6 bases). Trimming shortened V by 5 bases and J by 8 bases, and 19 bases separated the two germline ends. Per germline, CDR1 SGHDT and CDR2 YYEEEE. This CDR3 has 14 residues. The CDR3 loop reads CASRGFRQVLGYTF. In nucleotides, the CDR3 is TGTGCCAGCAGGGGATTTCGACAGGTCTTAGGCTACACCTTC.

CDR3 DNA sequence: TGTGCCAGCAGTTTAAACACAGGGGGGGAGCAGTACTTC. Encoded protein: CASSLNTGGEQYF. This sequence joins TRBV12-3 or TRBV12-4 and TRBJ2-7; 8 bases are shared with TRBD1. The CDR3 runs to 13 residues. The J segment lost 7 bases and the V segment lost 2 bases, leaving 4 bases of the junction unmatched.

The chain recombines TRBV7-9 with TRBJ1-4, with D perhaps matching TRBD1 (6 bases). The CDR3 totals 12 residues. Germline V gene sequence: CDR1 SEHNR, CDR2 FQNEAQ (reference sequence). Trimming stripped 7 bases from V and 6 bases from J, with 9 bases between. The CDR3 region is CASISGDEKLFF. The CDR3 DNA sequence: TGTGCCAGCATCTCAGGGGATGAAAAACTGTTTTTT.

The V gene is TRBV24-1, the J gene TRBJ1-2, with TRBD1 identical over 8 bases. Germline loops: CDR1 KGHDR, CDR2 SFDVKD. The V segment lost 11 bases and the J segment 4 bases; nucleotides outside the gene matches: 5. This CDR3 spans 12 amino acids. The CDR3 DNA follows: TGTGCCATCCGGACAGGGAGCTATGGCTACACCTTC. Its translation: CAIRTGSYGYTF.

The chain is built from TRBV2 and TRBJ2-2; 8 bases match TRBD1. V shed 3 bases and J 0 bases; nucleotides not matched to a gene: 3. The CDR3 totals 16 residues. From germline, CDR1 is SNHLY and CDR2 FYNNEI. CDR3 bases: TGTGCCAGCAGTGATAGGACAGGGTCGAACACCGGGGAGCTGTTTTTT. Translating gives CASSDRTGSNTGELFF.

Details on this clone: Other DNA sequences of this sample code for an identical CDR3. This chain links TRBV12-3 or TRBV12-4 with TRBJ1-1; no clear D. The CDR3 sequence is 13 residues long. V lost 3 bases, J lost 1 base, and 6 bases lay in between. The CDR3 here is CASSFNGNTEAFF. The CDR3 DNA sequence: TGTGCCAGCAGTTTCAACGGGAACACTGAAGCTTTCTTT.

The chain is built from TRBV5-1 and TRBJ1-5, with D maybe TRBD1 (6 bases). The CDR3 is made up of 13 amino acids. V dropped 0 bases and J dropped 7 bases, with 8 bases sitting between them. Germline CDR1 SGHRS, CDR2 YFSETQ. DNA for the CDR3: TGCGCCAGCAGCTTGGGGGGGGGCCAGCCCCAGCATTTT. It encodes CASSLGGGQPQHF.

The chain carries TRBV5-4 and TRBJ1-1; 8 positions agree with TRBD1. Germline assignment: CDR1 SGHNT and CDR2 YYREEE (reference sequence). V lost 1 base, J lost 5 bases, and 7 bases stayed unmatched. The CDR3 spans 15 residues. CDR3 in amino acids: CASSLPRTGTTEAFF. CDR3 nucleotides: TGTGCCAGCAGCTTGCCCCGGACAGGGACGACTGAAGCTTTCTTT.

This chain connects TRBV30 to TRBJ2-7, with D possibly TRBD1 on 6 matching bases. Trimming left V 0 bases short and J 3 bases short, with 9 bases between. This CDR3 has 13 residues. Germline V gives CDR1 GTSNPN, CDR2 SVGIG (reference sequence). In DNA, the CDR3 is TGTGCCTGGAGTGTAGCGGACAGCTACGAGCAGTACTTC. Translating it yields CAWSVADSYEQYF.

Only one count was recorded for this clone. The gene calls are TRBV28 and TRBJ1-2; no clear D. Germline loops: CDR1 MDHEN, CDR2 SYDVKM. The length of the CDR3 is 14 residues. Trimming removed 7 bases from V and 7 bases from J, with 19 bases in between. The CDR3 protein is CASTLSPSSSGYTF. DNA for the CDR3: TGTGCCAGCACCCTATCCCCGAGTTCGAGTGGCTACACCTTC.

The chain couples TRBV27 to TRBJ1-1; 7 nucleotides line up with TRBD1. Germline CDR1 MNHEY, CDR2 SMNVEV (reference sequence). Losses at the gene ends were 4 bases for V and 0 bases for J; bases not matched to a gene: 11. CDR3 length: 17 residues. CDR3 DNA sequence: TGTGCCAGCAGTTCGACAGGGCTCTCAATTATGAACACTGAAGCTTTCTTT. Translating gives CASSSTGLSIMNTEAFF.

V and J are TRBV10-2 and TRBJ1-5; 9 bases match TRBD1. The trim removed 4 bases at V and 4 bases at J, leaving 5 bases unmatched. CDR3 length: 15 residues. Germline CDR1 reads WSHSY; CDR2 reads SAAADI. The CDR3 region is CASSVDRGSNQPQHF. The CDR3 DNA reads TGCGCCAGCAGTGTCGACAGGGGGTCAAATCAGCCCCAGCATTTT.

This sequence joins TRBV28 and TRBJ1-1, with 11 bases identical to TRBD1. J lost 8 bases, V lost 6 bases, and 14 bases had no gene match. The CDR3 has 16 residues. Per germline, CDR1 MDHEN and CDR2 SYDVKM. As DNA, the CDR3 is TGTGCCAGCAGGTTACTTCCGGGACAGGGGGTTCAGGAAGCTTTCTTT. This sequence encodes CASRLLPGQGVQEAFF.

The chain recombines TRBV2 with TRBJ2-2, with 9 bases fitting TRBD2. The CDR3 runs to 16 residues. V shed 2 bases, J shed 10 bases, and the junction held 11 bases outside the gene matches. Germline V gene lookup returns CDR1 SNHLY and CDR2 FYNNEI. CDR3 DNA sequence: TGTGCCAGCAGTGAATCTGTAGCGGGAGAATCTGTGGAGCTGTTTTTT. It translates to CASSESVAGESVELFF.

The CDR3, as DNA: TGTGCCAGCAGCTCGGACTTTGGTGAGCAGTTCTTC. Encoded protein: CASSSDFGEQFF. The chain has TRBV6-4 and TRBJ2-1, with a weak D call TRBD2 (5 bases). Trimming left V 6 bases short and J 9 bases short, with 12 bases between. The CDR3 contains 12 residues. The germline V gene has CDR1 MRHNA and CDR2 SNTAGT.

This chain joins TRBV2 and TRBJ1-2; D not certain. The CDR3 is 14 amino acids. Trimming took off 7 bases at V and 0 bases at J, with 12 bases between the two ends. Germline assignment: CDR1 SNHLY and CDR2 FYNNEI. The CDR3 spells CASITRFSNYGYTF. The CDR3 region has the DNA TGTGCCAGCATAACGCGCTTTTCTAACTATGGCTACACCTTC. Supplemented by reference TRBV2 and TRBJ1-2, the full variable domain reads EPEVTQTPSHQVTQMGQEVILRCVPISNHLYFYWYRQILGQKVEFLVSFYNNEISEKSEIFDDQFSVERPDGSNFTLKIRSTKLEDSAMYFCASITRFSNYGYTFGSGTRLTVV.

This clone has only one observation. V and J are TRBV27 and TRBJ2-1; D unresolved. The germline V and J ends were trimmed by 0 bases and 5 bases, with 5 bases remaining between them. The CDR3 covers 13 residues. Germline CDR1 and CDR2: MNHEY and SMNVEV (reference sequence). The CDR3 DNA sequence: TGTGCCAGCAGTTTATCGAGGAACAATGAGCAGTTCTTC. Its translation is CASSLSRNNEQFF.

The chain combines TRBV5-1 with TRBJ1-6; D possibly corresponds to TRBD1 (6 bases). The CDR3 sequence is 17 residues long. The V gene lost 5 bases and the J gene lost 0 bases, with 15 bases spanning the gap. Looked up from germline, CDR1 is SGHRS and CDR2 is YFSETQ. The DNA for the CDR3 is TGCGCCAGCAGAACAGGGACGGCTCGCTCCTATAATTCACCCCTCCACTTT. Translated, it gives CASRTGTARSYNSPLHF.